Shown below are 7 T cell receptor beta chains from a single sample sequenced in a study of blood T cells in healthy people across ages. The use of a sample-barcoded 5' primer and a J-beta primer mix characterized a second PCR of about 6 to 11 cycles. From the 5' RACE reads, TCRdb called clonotypes with MiXCR, one entry per CDR3 protein. The profile shows approximately 1,000,000 distinct CDR3 sequences, 35% to 50% of them singletons. The source material was blood. These receptors all stem from a woman in her sixties in good health.

V and J are TRBV27 and TRBJ2-7; D is unresolved. The CDR3 is 16 residues long. V lost 3 bases and J lost 2, with 17 bases in between. In germline, CDR1 is MNHEY, CDR2 SMNVEV (reference sequence). The CDR3 DNA is TGTGCCAGCAGTTTCTCCCTAGTTCTGAGGCCCTACGAGCAGTACTTC. Amino acid sequence: CASSFSLVLRPYEQYF.

This clonotype has just a few counts. V gene TRBV5-1 combines with J gene TRBJ2-5; TRBD2 agrees at 10 bases. The germline CDR1 and CDR2 sequences are SGHRS and YFSETQ. CDR3 length: 14 amino acids. V gave up 4 bases and J gave up 5 bases; unmatched junction bases: 5. The CDR3 here is CASSLAGVTETQYF. CDR3 nucleotides: TGCGCCAGCAGCCTAGCGGGAGTAACGGAGACCCAGTACTTC.

The gene calls are TRBV29-1 and TRBJ2-3; 8 bases map to TRBD1. This CDR3 is 15 amino acids long. Trimming at V came to 7 bases and at J to 5 bases, leaving 14 bases not matched to a gene. Looked up from germline, CDR1 is SQVTM and CDR2 is ANQGSEA. DNA for the CDR3: TGCAGCGCCAAAACTCAGGACAGGGTTGTAGATACGCAGTATTTT. It yields the protein CSAKTQDRVVDTQYF.

V and J are TRBV20-1 and TRBJ2-1; D possibly corresponds to TRBD2 (5 bases). Germline V gene lookup returns CDR1 DFQATT and CDR2 SNEGSKA (reference sequence). The CDR3 runs 15 residues. V was clipped by 3 bases and J by 3 bases, with 15 bases between them. The CDR3, as DNA: TGCAGTGCTAGCCTACCGGGGAGAGACTACAATGAGCAGTTCTTC. This sequence encodes CSASLPGRDYNEQFF.

This clonotype turned up a few times. The V gene is TRBV12-3 or TRBV12-4, the J gene TRBJ2-6, with a possible D match to TRBD2 (6 bases). V shed 2 bases and J shed 0 bases, with 11 bases lying between them. The CDR3 is made up of 17 amino acids. The CDR3 reads CASSLRERGSGANVLTF. The CDR3 coding sequence is TGTGCCAGCAGTTTACGGGAGAGAGGCTCTGGGGCCAACGTCCTGACTTTC.

This clonotype turned up a few times. The chain links TRBV29-1 to TRBJ2-7, with D possibly called TRBD1 or TRBD2 (7 bases each). The CDR3 spans 13 residues. Trimming took off 6 bases at V and 4 bases at J, with 16 bases between the two ends. CDR1 and CDR2 from the germline V gene are SQVTM and ANQGSEA. This CDR3 is CSVRQGLLYEQYF. The CDR3 DNA sequence: TGCAGCGTCCGACAGGGACTACTTTACGAGCAGTACTTC.

This chain uses TRBV9 with TRBJ1-2; D uncertain. Germline CDR1 SGDLS, CDR2 YYNGEE. With 0 bases removed from V and 7 bases from J, the gap between germline ends came to 10 bases. This CDR3 region has 13 residues. DNA for the CDR3: TGTGCCAGCAGCGTAGGGCGGGGAATTGGCTACACCTTC. This encodes CASSVGRGIGYTF.